This T cell receptor beta chain comes out of a study of blood T cell repertoires in COVID-19. Study overall: Samples of COVID-19 (acute and convalescent) were obtained from the United States, Italy and Spain. T cells, B-cell-depleted T cells, or PBMCs supplied cDNA or gDNA.

CDR1 and CDR2 (germline): SEHNR, FQNEAQ (reference sequence). The CDR3 runs 14 residues. The V and J ends lost 0 bases and 2 bases respectively, with 8 bases between them. Per the original data handling: How many nucleated cells were present was estimated from reference gene primer amplification. Profiled with immunoSEQ multiplex PCR; TCRdb holds only in-frame clones, not every one. The V and J calls and the clone size are those of that table, but D and trimming were determined from the DNA. The data contain around 20,000 clones, approximately 90% of them singletons. J is TRBJ2-7 and V is TRBV7-9; TRBD2 is a possible D gene (6 bases). Sequencing was performed on peripheral blood. The sequence was obtained from a human donor in a cohort sampled during active COVID-19. The donor label of this sample is uncertain. The CDR3 DNA is TGTGCCAGCAGCTTAGCCGGACTAACCTACGAGCAGTACTTC. This encodes CASSLAGLTYEQYF.